This TCR beta chain was found in a study of PD-L1 blockade in urothelial cancer. Synthetically made TCR analog templates were put into each PCR as spikes. Method: immunoSEQ multiplex PCR; TCRdb's copy keeps in-frame clones and lacks some. This sample carries approximately 63,000 clones, 75% to 90% of them seen once, and the ten largest clones take 1.6%. Germline values: CDR1 LGHNA, CDR2 YSLEER. V dropped 0 bases and J dropped 10; count of bases not matched to a gene: 15. The CDR3 sequence is 17 residues long. Time point reported: pretreatment peripheral blood. Diagnoses among patients were locally advanced or metastatic urothelial carcinoma.

This clonotype was obtained from a man in his sixties or seventies with urothelial cancer. The material was PBMCs, obtained around atezolizumab (anti-PD-L1) treatment. The gene calls are TRBV4-3 and TRBJ2-1; TRBD2 aligns across 7 bases. The CDR3 reads CASSQDPQESGLREQFF. The DNA for the CDR3 is TGCGCCAGCAGCCAAGACCCACAGGAATCGGGACTACGGGAGCAGTTCTTC.